Below are 9 T cell receptor beta chains sequenced from a single sample in a study of blood T cell repertoires in COVID-19. Sequencing used immunoSEQ multiplex PCR; TCRdb keeps in-frame clones, though not all of them. The table shows 100,000 to 150,000 clones, with about 91% occurring only once. Sequencing input: peripheral blood. The receptors here all came from a man aged 45-65 years with acute or convalescent COVID-19.

The chain couples TRBV5-1 to TRBJ2-4; tentative D call: TRBD2 (5 bases). The V gene lost 1 base and the J gene lost 2 bases, with 13 bases spanning the gap. This CDR3 is 16 amino acids long. Per germline, CDR1 SGHRS and CDR2 YFSETQ. The DNA of the CDR3 is TGCGCCAGCAGCTTGTTCACCACCGGGACCAAAAACATTCAGTACTTC. It is translated as CASSLFTTGTKNIQYF. Combining the CDR3 with reference TRBV5-1 and TRBJ2-4 gives the whole variable domain KAGVTQTPRYLIKTRGQQVTLSCSPISGHRSVSWYQQTPGQGLQFLFEYFSETQRNKGNFPGRFSGRQFSNSRSEMNVSTLELGDSALYLCASSLFTTGTKNIQYFGAGTRLSVL.

This clone was counted a few times. The chain links TRBV6-1 to TRBJ2-3; possible D gene TRBD1, 6 bases. V lost 3 bases to trimming and J lost 0 bases, with 13 bases between them. The CDR3 has 16 residues. Germline values: CDR1 MNHNS, CDR2 SASEGT. The CDR3, as DNA: TGTGCCAGCAGTGACCGTTGGGGGCTTAGCACAGATACGCAGTATTTT. It encodes CASSDRWGLSTDTQYF.

The rearrangement joins TRBV7-9 to TRBJ2-2, with D tentatively TRBD1 (6 bases). Trimming stripped 7 bases from V and 0 bases from J, with 15 bases between. The length of the CDR3 is 16 residues. Germline-derived CDR1 and CDR2 are SEHNR and FQNEAQ (reference sequence). This chain's CDR3 is CASIPLRTANTGELFF. The CDR3 DNA sequence: TGTGCCAGCATCCCTCTCAGGACAGCGAACACCGGGGAGCTGTTTTTT.

The chain carries TRBV6-5 and TRBJ1-2; D gene uncertain. V lost 4 bases and J 2 bases, leaving 11 bases between the germline ends. This CDR3 has 14 amino acids. Germline V CDR1 and CDR2: MNHEY, SVGAGI. The CDR3 DNA reads as TGTGCCAGCAGTTCCGCACAAGTGAACTATGGCTACACCTTC. It yields the protein CASSSAQVNYGYTF.

The chain couples TRBV12-5 to TRBJ2-1; 11 nucleotides line up with TRBD2. Germline trimming cut 0 bases from V and 0 bases from J; bases unmatched to any gene: 7. The CDR3 has 19 amino acids. Germline loops: CDR1 LGHNT, CDR2 FRNRAP. This CDR3 is CASGLVPGTSGTSYNEQFF. Written as DNA, the CDR3 is TGTGCTAGTGGTTTGGTACCGGGGACTAGCGGAACCTCCTACAATGAGCAGTTCTTC.

The sample holds a few counts of this clone. The V call is TRBV10-1, the J call TRBJ2-2, with 14 nucleotides matching TRBD2. The trim removed 8 bases at V and 5 bases at J, leaving 10 bases unmatched. Germline V CDR1 and CDR2: WNHNN, SYGVQD (reference sequence). CDR3 length equals 17 residues. CDR3 amino acids: CASHAGLAGAGTGELFF. In DNA form, the CDR3 reads TGCGCCAGCCATGCGGGACTAGCGGGAGCAGGGACCGGGGAGCTGTTTTTT.

V is TRBV6-5 and J is TRBJ2-2; no definite D call. Germline CDR1 MNHEY, CDR2 SVGAGI. V lost 2 bases and J lost 9, with 10 bases in between. The CDR3 sequence is 13 residues long. The CDR3 nucleotides read TGTGCCAGCAGTTACCCCCAAGCCAGGGAGCTGTTTTTT. Amino acid sequence: CASSYPQARELFF.

This clone was detected only a few times. The chain uses TRBV10-3 and TRBJ2-7; TRBD2 agrees at 7 bases. CDR1 is ENHRY, CDR2 SYGVKD, per germline. With 8 bases clipped from V and 0 bases from J, the junction kept 1 base outside the gene matches. The CDR3 has 12 residues. The CDR3 nucleotides are TGTGCCATCGCTAGCGGCTCCTACGAGCAGTACTTC. Translation: CAIASGSYEQYF.

In its sample, this clone was seen a few times. The chain combines TRBV10-1 with TRBJ1-1, with 8 nucleotides matching TRBD1. Losses at the gene ends were 3 bases for V and 3 bases for J; bases not matched to a gene: 6. The CDR3 loop spans 15 amino acids. Germline loops: CDR1 WNHNN, CDR2 SYGVQD (reference sequence). The CDR3 bases are TGCGCCAGCAGTGATCCAGGCAGGGGGCACACTGAAGCTTTCTTT. Its protein product is CASSDPGRGHTEAFF.